The sequence of this TCR beta chain was determined in a study of shared clonotypes between healthy human individuals (dated by TCRdb to about 2020). With regard to the full study: The cohort included a few men and two women between 18 and 49 years of age. For each donor, three plates each were used for CD4 naive and CD4 memory, two plates were used for CD8 naive, and one plate was used for CD8 memory. To estimate repertoire size and how much clonotypes are shared between individuals, the study performed deep sequencing of blood TCR repertoires from five healthy adults. To increase sequencing depth and limit assay-specific biases, TCR repertoire library preparation and sequencing were carried out by different laboratories using diverse techniques. Each donor's leukapheresis produced roughly between about 0.9 and 9.5 billion PBMCs.

General study outcomes and caveats: When several donors were compared, the shared fraction of clonotypes was about 5.5% for naive CD4, roughly 3.4% for naive CD8, 2.3% for memory CD4, and under 0.5% for memory CD8. Clonotypes shared by all four sorted-subset donors showed higher generation probabilities than non-shared clonotypes. Based on pairwise subsampling, the degree of clonotype sharing among donors was expected to be affected by sequencing depth. Only blood was sampled, and tissue TCR repertoires likely differ from those in blood. Because the study included only a small number of donors, the genetic and exposure-history diversity represented was limited. Even with the large sequencing depth, rarefaction of the sorted-subset datasets indicated that sequencing was incomplete. Larger estimated clonotype richness was generally found for naive subsets than for memory subsets.

CD8 naive samples were CD45RO-negative cells positively selected for CCR7, giving a CD45RA+CCR7+ population that excluded TemRA cells. Donors were healthy HIV-negative adults with no recently reported acute infections or vaccinations. Every donor was a Caucasian adult living in Nashville, Tennessee, USA. Blood was collected by leukapheresis, and PBMCs were isolated by Ficoll-Histopaque density gradient centrifugation and then cryopreserved in liquid nitrogen vapor phase. Purity and quantity of every magnetically sorted T cell population were checked by analytical flow cytometry. Genomic DNA was isolated from every sorted fraction and measured by UV absorbance on a Nanodrop 2000c. As to this clone: What this receptor recognizes is not known. Base qualities are not recorded, but no much larger clone differs from it by a single base.

Using the deep immunoSEQ assay, multiplex PCR amplified TCR CDR3 regions from genomic DNA. Extracted genomic DNA from each cell subset was spread evenly across all wells of several immunoSEQ 96-well plates, with each plate serving as a replicate. For sorted subsets, each replicate PCR was loaded with 200 to 250 ng genomic DNA, equivalent to some 27,000 T cell genomes. Purified libraries were measured with a Qubit 3.0 fluorometer, size-checked on a Bioanalyzer 2100, and measured again with the KAPA Library Quantification kit. Each immunoSEQ 96-well plate was sequenced on its own single-read 150-cycle Illumina NextSeq 550 flow cell. On the authors' methods: The immunoSEQ output contained only junctional sequences without quality scores, so filtering could not match that applied to full-length reads. Sequences were annotated with PyIR, a Python wrapper for IgBLAST v1.9, using IMGT germline references to assign V/J genes and CDR3. Reads were filtered out if the reads had weak V/J assignments (E-value above 1e-6), no CDR3, stop codons, out-of-frame junctions, or ambiguous translated residues. V3J clonotypes were defined as sequences sharing an identical inferred V gene, J gene, and CDR3 amino acid sequence. Percentage overlap between repertoires was calculated by dividing the number of shared unique clonotypes by the size of the smaller repertoire. Repertoire richness was assessed with RTK rarefaction, the Chao1 estimator, and Recon v2.1 estimates of unobserved clonotypes. Generation probabilities for all TCRbeta clonotypes obtained by the gDNA method from a handful of donors were computed using OLGA. TCRdb retrieved this table from immuneACCESS and kept in-frame rearrangements only. Not all clones are present; in checked studies, unresolved V genes account for under half, and no reason is known for the remainder. The DNA gave D and trimming, while V, J and clone size come from that table. Present in this sample are about 820,000 clones, 85% to 95% of which were seen just once. About 24% of the sample comes from the top ten.

The receptor was isolated from a man aged 30 to 39 in good health. Sequenced input: naive CD8+ T cells sorted from blood. The sample's cell subset or site, from its label and the paper: CD45RA+CCR7+.

The base sequence is TGCAGCGTTGAAGTCAGGGTGGGGGCGATGTGGGGCTACACCTTC. Translation gives CSVEVRVGAMWGYTF. The chain was built from TRBV29-1 and TRBJ1-2, with a weak D call of TRBD1 (6 bases match). The germline V gene gives CDR1 as SQVTM and CDR2 as ANQGSEA. V is clipped by 1 base and J by 8 bases, and the sequence between their germline boundaries is 20 bases long. Measured from the cysteine to the phenylalanine, the CDR3 is 15 residues long. Left in the record is the CDR3 DNA by itself, 45 bases read in frame from the first base.